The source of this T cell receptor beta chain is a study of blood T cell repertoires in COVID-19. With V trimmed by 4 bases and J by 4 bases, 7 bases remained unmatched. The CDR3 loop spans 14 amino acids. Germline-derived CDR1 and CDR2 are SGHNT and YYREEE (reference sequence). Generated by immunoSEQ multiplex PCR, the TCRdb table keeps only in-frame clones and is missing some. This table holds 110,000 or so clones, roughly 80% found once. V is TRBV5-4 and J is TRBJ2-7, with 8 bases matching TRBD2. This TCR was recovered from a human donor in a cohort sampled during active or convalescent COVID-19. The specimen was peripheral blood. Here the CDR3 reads CASSRGLAHYEQYF. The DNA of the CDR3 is TGTGCCAGCAGCCGCGGACTAGCCCATTACGAGCAGTACTTC.